These 7 T cell receptor beta chains share one sample of origin, sequenced in a study of blood T cell repertoires in COVID-19. TCRdb's table, derived via immunoSEQ multiplex PCR, lists solely in-frame clones and lacks some. The profile shows 200,000 to 250,000 clones, around 86% of them singletons. Sequencing was done on a sample of peripheral blood. These receptors all come from a woman in her 50s with COVID-19, enrolled during active disease.

The gene calls are TRBV10-3 and TRBJ1-1; D is unresolved. Germline V CDR1 and CDR2: ENHRY, SYGVKD. This CDR3 has 15 residues. Trimming took 3 bases from V and 4 from J, leaving 15 bases between them. CDR3 region: CAISEGNRGITEAFF. Written as DNA, the CDR3 is TGTGCCATCAGTGAAGGGAATCGGGGTATCACTGAAGCTTTCTTT.

The CDR3 loop is CSAKRYYGYTF. The CDR3 bases are TGCAGTGCTAAGCGGTACTATGGCTACACCTTC. This chain joins TRBV20-1 and TRBJ1-2; D not resolved. V lost 4 bases, J lost 3 bases, and 6 bases lay in between. Germline V lookup: CDR1 DFQATT, CDR2 SNEGSKA (reference sequence). This CDR3 comprises 11 residues.

The rearrangement uses TRBV5-1 and TRBJ2-7; maybe TRBD1 (5 bases). This CDR3 spans 12 amino acids. V was cut by 4 bases and J by 3 bases, with 8 bases left in between. Germline V lookup: CDR1 SGHRS, CDR2 YFSETQ. CDR3 sequence: CASSPDSYEQYF. The CDR3 nucleotides read TGCGCCAGCAGCCCCGACAGCTACGAGCAGTACTTC. The variable domain in full, completed from reference TRBV5-1 and TRBJ2-7, reads KAGVTQTPRYLIKTRGQQVTLSCSPISGHRSVSWYQQTPGQGLQFLFEYFSETQRNKGNFPGRFSGRQFSNSRSEMNVSTLELGDSALYLCASSPDSYEQYFGPGTRLTVT.

The chain couples TRBV15 to TRBJ2-7; 9 bases are a match to TRBD1. The CDR3 runs 15 residues. CDR1 and CDR2 (germline): LNHNV, YYDKDF (reference sequence). V shed 5 bases, J shed 6 bases, and the junction held 11 bases outside the gene matches. The CDR3 DNA reads as TGTGCCACCAGCGCACGGGGACAGGGAGCTCTCGAGCAGTACTTC. Translating it yields CATSARGQGALEQYF.

This rearrangement joins TRBV5-5 to TRBJ2-2; 10 nucleotides agree with TRBD1. There are 15 residues in the CDR3. Germline lookup yields CDR1 SGHKS and CDR2 YYEKEE (reference sequence). V dropped 4 bases and J dropped 1; count of bases not matched to a gene: 1. CDR3 in DNA: TGTGCCAGCAGCGGACAGGGGGTGAACACCGGGGAGCTGTTTTTT. It translates to CASSGQGVNTGELFF.

The chain uses TRBV30 and TRBJ2-1; D is perhaps TRBD2 (6 bases). CDR1 is GTSNPN, CDR2 SVGIG, per germline (reference sequence). The V gene lost 5 bases and the J gene lost 5 bases, with 13 bases spanning the gap. The CDR3 is 13 residues long. Here the CDR3 reads CAWRGFTNNEQFF. The DNA for the CDR3 is TGTGCCTGGCGGGGGTTTACCAACAATGAGCAGTTCTTC.

The genes are TRBV30 and TRBJ1-1, with D unclear. Trimming shortened V by 5 bases and J by 6 bases, and 13 bases separated the two germline ends. Germline CDR1 reads GTSNPN; CDR2 reads SVGIG (reference sequence). This CDR3 has 12 residues. Here the CDR3 reads CAWHEGLAEAFF. CDR3 DNA: TGTGCCTGGCACGAGGGCCTAGCTGAAGCTTTCTTT.